This TCR beta chain was profiled in a study of blood T cell repertoires in COVID-19. TCRdb's copy holds only in-frame clones and misses some; the assay was immunoSEQ multiplex PCR. This table has around 220,000 clones, about 90% appearing once. J lost 8 bases, V lost 3 bases, and 3 bases had no gene match. This CDR3 region has 12 residues. Germline CDR1 reads LNHDA; CDR2 reads SQIVND (reference sequence). Source material: peripheral blood. This TCR came from a man aged 35 to 55 with active or convalescent COVID-19. This chain uses TRBV19 with TRBJ1-2; the match to TRBD1 covers 7 bases. The CDR3 loop is CASSIIGGGYTF. CDR3 nucleotide sequence: TGTGCCAGTAGTATTATAGGGGGCGGCTACACCTTC.